These 31 T cell receptor beta chains were sequenced from one sample in a study of T cell repertoires in cytomegalovirus infection. One entry per CDR3 protein results from TCRdb running MiXCR on the reads. The data show around 300,000 distinct CDR3 sequences, roughly 23% seen once. Sequencing used PBMCs. These receptors were taken from a human donor in good health (CMV status not recorded). Some clones in this sample may be carry-over from other donors' samples.

The chain joins TRBV7-2 to TRBJ2-3; D unresolved. The germline CDR1 and CDR2 sequences are SGHTA and FQGNSA. This CDR3 spans 13 amino acids. V was cut by 5 bases and J by 3 bases, with 9 bases left in between. CDR3 protein: CASSISTTDTQYF. CDR3 in DNA: TGTGCCAGCAGCATATCGACAACAGATACGCAGTATTTT.

This clonotype occurred a few times. This chain connects TRBV11-2 to TRBJ2-2, with no clear D. The germline V gene has CDR1 SGHAT and CDR2 FQNNGV. The CDR3 consists of 16 residues. Trimming removed 2 bases at V and 2 bases at J, with 12 bases between. The CDR3, as DNA: TGTGCCAGCAGCTTAAGAAGGGCCGAAAACACCGGGGAGCTGTTTTTT. Its protein is CASSLRRAENTGELFF.

The rearrangement links TRBV7-6 to TRBJ1-1; D unresolved. The CDR3 runs to 15 residues. The V end was cut by 4 bases, the J end by 1 base, with 13 bases between. CDR1 SGHVS and CDR2 FNYEAQ come from the germline V gene. CDR3 coding DNA: TGTGCCAGCAGCTCAAGAGGGCGGGGGAACACTGAAGCTTTCTTT. Translated: CASSSRGRGNTEAFF.

This clonotype was counted a few times. This chain joins TRBV28 and TRBJ2-3, with D possibly being TRBD1 (5 bases). The germline V gene encodes CDR1 MDHEN and CDR2 SYDVKM. This CDR3 has 11 amino acids. V lost 8 bases and J 6 bases, leaving 9 bases between the germline ends. CDR3 bases: TGTGCCAGCGGGGCGCGTGATACGCAGTATTTT. As protein: CASGARDTQYF.

The chain uses TRBV20-1 and TRBJ2-5; 8 nucleotides line up with TRBD2. The CDR3 loop spans 15 amino acids. Unmatched junction bases numbered 10, after V lost 3 bases and J lost 4 bases. Germline loops: CDR1 DFQATT, CDR2 SNEGSKA (reference sequence). CDR3 DNA sequence: TGCAGTGCTAGGATGGCGCGGGGGGCATCAGAGACCCAGTACTTC. Residues: CSARMARGASETQYF.

This clonotype showed up many times. This chain connects TRBV28 to TRBJ2-5, with 14 nucleotides matching TRBD2. The germline V gene encodes CDR1 MDHEN and CDR2 SYDVKM. The V and J ends lost 10 bases and 7 bases, in that order; junction bases with no gene match: 11. The length of the CDR3 is 15 residues. CDR3: CATSLGTSGSGTQYF. DNA for the CDR3: TGTGCCACTTCACTTGGGACTAGCGGGAGCGGGACCCAGTACTTC.

The chain is built from TRBV28 and TRBJ1-1; TRBD1 matches at 8 bases. Trimming removed 10 bases from V and 4 bases from J; junction bases left unmatched: 5. Germline CDR1 is MDHEN and CDR2 is SYDVKM. The CDR3 has 12 residues. The CDR3 DNA reads TGTGCCATCAGGGGGCCAGGCACTGAAGCTTTCTTT. It codes for CAIRGPGTEAFF.

J is TRBJ1-5 and V is TRBV6-1, with D tentatively TRBD1 (5 bases). Trimming shortened V by 4 bases and J by 3 bases, and 16 bases separated the two germline ends. Per the germline V gene, CDR1 is MNHNS and CDR2 is SASEGT. The CDR3 covers 16 residues. The CDR3 bases are TGTGCCAGCAGTGTGGTGGACTGGGGCGCCAATCAGCCCCAGCATTTT. Its protein product is CASSVVDWGANQPQHF.

The chain couples TRBV28 to TRBJ1-6; weak D call: TRBD1 (5 bases). Germline lookup yields CDR1 MDHEN and CDR2 SYDVKM. The V end lost 8 bases, the J end lost 4 bases, and 9 bases lay between the germline ends. This CDR3 region has 13 residues. CDR3: CASSGPYNSPLHF. CDR3 bases: TGTGCCAGCTCGGGACCATATAATTCACCCCTCCACTTT.

The rearrangement uses TRBV29-1 and TRBJ2-7; TRBD2 agrees at 7 bases. J was trimmed by 2 bases and V by 4 bases; bases with no gene match: 8. This CDR3 spans 14 amino acids. Germline V gene lookup returns CDR1 SQVTM and CDR2 ANQGSEA. The DNA of the CDR3 is TGCAGCGTTGTAACTAGCGAGATTCCCTACGAGCAGTACTTC. It is translated as CSVVTSEIPYEQYF.

The genes are TRBV6-8 and TRBJ1-1; TRBD1 agrees at 7 bases. Per the germline V gene, CDR1 is MNHGY and CDR2 is SAAAGT. Trimming took 5 bases from V and 7 from J; bases not matched to a gene: 13. The length of the CDR3 is 15 residues. CDR3 protein: CASSAIAGTDYEAFF. In DNA form, the CDR3 reads TGTGCCAGCAGTGCCATAGCAGGGACAGACTATGAAGCTTTCTTT.

This clonotype was recorded many times. The chain couples TRBV7-6 to TRBJ1-1, with D perhaps TRBD1 (6 bases). The V gene lost 5 bases and the J gene lost 0 bases, with 13 bases spanning the gap. The CDR3 is 15 residues long. Per germline, CDR1 SGHVS and CDR2 FNYEAQ. The CDR3 coding sequence is TGTGCCAGCAGCCCCCAACAGGGTTTGAACACTGAAGCTTTCTTT. Amino acid sequence: CASSPQQGLNTEAFF.

In its sample, this clonotype was seen many times. The gene calls are TRBV6-1 and TRBJ2-3; D possibly corresponds to TRBD2 (6 bases). The CDR3 is made up of 15 amino acids. The ends were cut back, 6 bases at V and 1 base at J, with 14 bases in the middle. Germline lookup yields CDR1 MNHNS and CDR2 SASEGT. CDR3 sequence: CASSYGSSGTDTQYF. Written as DNA, the CDR3 is TGTGCCAGCAGCTACGGTTCTAGCGGCACAGATACGCAGTATTTT.

The chain uses TRBV5-1 and TRBJ1-1, with D possibly TRBD1 on 5 matching bases. The CDR3 totals 15 residues. Germline V gene data show CDR1 as SGHRS and CDR2 as YFSETQ. With 2 bases removed from V and 3 bases from J, the gap between germline ends came to 14 bases. The CDR3 DNA reads TGCGCCAGCAGCTTAGGCGTGGGGCCGGACACTGAAGCTTTCTTT. Translating it yields CASSLGVGPDTEAFF. Variable domain in full (rest from reference TRBV5-1 and TRBJ1-1): KAGVTQTPRYLIKTRGQQVTLSCSPISGHRSVSWYQQTPGQGLQFLFEYFSETQRNKGNFPGRFSGRQFSNSRSEMNVSTLELGDSALYLCASSLGVGPDTEAFFGQGTRLTVV.

The chain links TRBV20-1 to TRBJ2-1; TRBD2 matches 7 bases. Germline values: CDR1 DFQATT, CDR2 SNEGSKA (reference sequence). This CDR3 has 10 residues. For the CDR3, the DNA is TGCAGCTATACTAGCGTTGAGCAGTTCTTC. This gives the protein CSYTSVEQFF.

The rearrangement joins TRBV11-3 to TRBJ2-5; 7 bases match TRBD1. Germline assignment: CDR1 SGHNT and CDR2 YENEEA. The CDR3 length is 13 residues. V lost 5 bases, J lost 7 bases, and 7 bases stayed unmatched. CDR3 nucleotide sequence: TGTGCCAGCAGCCGCGACAGGGATGGGACCCAGTACTTC. It is translated as CASSRDRDGTQYF.

This chain links TRBV20-1 with TRBJ2-1; 8 bases agree with TRBD1. Trimming took 1 base from V and 1 from J; bases not matched to a gene: 0. The CDR3 contains 14 residues. Germline CDR1 reads DFQATT; CDR2 reads SNEGSKA (reference sequence). The CDR3 nucleotides read TGCAGTGCTAGAGGACAGGGGTCCTACAATGAGCAGTTCTTC. As protein: CSARGQGSYNEQFF.

This clonotype was found many times. The chain has TRBV7-2 and TRBJ1-6; D gene ambiguous. V gave up 5 bases and J gave up 0 bases, with 8 bases separating them. Germline V gene sequence: CDR1 SGHTA, CDR2 FQGNSA. This CDR3 contains 15 residues. The CDR3 protein is CASSPPGSYNSPLHF. The CDR3 bases are TGTGCCAGCAGCCCCCCAGGCTCCTATAATTCACCCCTCCACTTT.

This clonotype turned up a few times. The rearrangement uses TRBV7-2 and TRBJ1-5; a possible D gene is TRBD1 (5 bases). This CDR3 is built from 14 residues. Trimming took off 2 bases at V and 9 bases at J, with 14 bases between the two ends. The germline V gene has CDR1 SGHTA and CDR2 FQGNSA. The CDR3 nucleotides read TGTGCCAGCAGCTTACTAGACAGTGGTTTGCCCCAGCATTTT. Its translation: CASSLLDSGLPQHF.

This chain joins TRBV30 and TRBJ2-7; 10 bases are a match to TRBD1. V shed 4 bases, J shed 1 base, and the junction held 7 bases outside the gene matches. The length of the CDR3 is 15 residues. Germline assignment: CDR1 GTSNPN and CDR2 SVGIG (reference sequence). The DNA of the CDR3 is TGTGCCTGGAAGGCAGGACAGGGGGTATCCTACGAGCAGTACTTC. Amino acid sequence: CAWKAGQGVSYEQYF. Using reference TRBV30 and TRBJ2-7 for the parts outside the CDR3, the full variable domain is SQTIHQWPATLVQPVGSPLSLECTVEGTSNPNLYWYRQAAGRGLQLLFYSVGIGQISSEVPQNLSASRPQDRQFILSSKKLLLSDSGFYLCAWKAGQGVSYEQYFGPGTRLTVT.

This clonotype appeared a few times. The CDR3 DNA reads as TGCAGTGCCTTACTAGCAGGGACAGATACGCAGTATTTT. Translated, it gives CSALLAGTDTQYF. The chain is built from TRBV20-1 and TRBJ2-3, with D maybe TRBD2 (6 bases). V was shortened by 6 bases and J by 3 bases, with 13 bases between the two germline ends. Germline V gene sequence: CDR1 DFQATT, CDR2 SNEGSKA (reference sequence). The CDR3 spans 13 residues.

A few counts support this clonotype. The chain uses TRBV7-2 and TRBJ2-2; no firm D call. Germline loops: CDR1 SGHTA, CDR2 FQGNSA. The CDR3 totals 13 residues. V lost 4 bases and J lost 5, with 8 bases in between. The DNA for the CDR3 is TGTGCCAGCAGCTCGATGTGGACCGGGGAGCTGTTTTTT. Its protein product is CASSSMWTGELFF.

CDR3 sequence: CSARDRAVYGYTF. The CDR3 DNA sequence: TGCAGTGCTAGGGACAGGGCCGTCTATGGCTACACCTTC. This rearrangement joins TRBV20-1 to TRBJ1-2, with 8 bases identical to TRBD1. This CDR3 is 13 amino acids long. The V gene's germline CDR1 is DFQATT and CDR2 SNEGSKA (reference sequence). The trim removed 3 bases at V and 4 bases at J, leaving 4 bases unmatched.

V and J are TRBV29-1 and TRBJ2-1; 7 nucleotides align to TRBD2. The CDR3 is made up of 14 amino acids. Germline V gene sequence: CDR1 SQVTM, CDR2 ANQGSEA. The J segment lost 2 bases and the V segment lost 3 bases, leaving 4 bases of the junction unmatched. In DNA, the CDR3 is TGCAGCGTTGACCAGCGGGGTACCTACAATGAGCAGTTCTTC. Translated: CSVDQRGTYNEQFF.

This clonotype has only one observation. This chain uses TRBV7-2 with TRBJ1-5; 11 positions match TRBD1. V lost 4 bases, J lost 6 bases, and 2 bases stayed unmatched. This CDR3 spans 14 amino acids. CDR1 and CDR2 (germline): SGHTA, FQGNSA. The CDR3: CASSSGTGGQPQHF. CDR3 in DNA: TGTGCCAGCAGCTCAGGGACAGGGGGTCAGCCCCAGCATTTT.

This clonotype was recorded many times. V is TRBV11-2 and J is TRBJ2-7; 7 bases are a match to TRBD1. Germline V gives CDR1 SGHAT, CDR2 FQNNGV. This CDR3 has 14 residues. J was trimmed by 5 bases and V by 3 bases; bases with no gene match: 7. In nucleotides, the CDR3 is TGTGCCAGCAGCTTGGATAGGGGGCAAAACGAGCAGTACTTC. It yields the protein CASSLDRGQNEQYF.

This clonotype was recorded a few times. V gene TRBV12-3 or TRBV12-4 combines with J gene TRBJ2-7; D not resolved. Trimming removed 6 bases from V and 0 bases from J, with 12 bases in between. The CDR3 runs to 14 residues. CDR3 nucleotide sequence: TGTGCCAGCAGCGGACCGGCAGTCTCCTACGAGCAGTACTTC. This gives the protein CASSGPAVSYEQYF.

In nucleotides, the CDR3 is TGCGCCAGCAGCCCTAGACGGTTTGGTAATGAGCAGTTCTTC. Protein sequence: CASSPRRFGNEQFF. The chain uses TRBV4-3 and TRBJ2-1; D gene ambiguous. CDR1 and CDR2 (germline): LGHNA, YSLEER. The CDR3 covers 14 residues. The germline V and J ends were trimmed by 4 bases and 7 bases, with 14 bases remaining between them.

The V gene is TRBV15, the J gene TRBJ2-5; D not certain. CDR3 length: 14 amino acids. V dropped 0 bases and J dropped 5 bases, with 10 bases sitting between them. From germline, CDR1 is LNHNV and CDR2 YYDKDF (reference sequence). The CDR3 loop reads CATSRDLASETQYF. The CDR3 DNA is TGTGCCACCAGCAGAGATCTTGCGAGTGAGACCCAGTACTTC.

The chain recombines TRBV29-1 with TRBJ2-5; D is unclear. The germline V gene encodes CDR1 SQVTM and CDR2 ANQGSEA. This CDR3 region has 13 residues. With 5 bases removed from V and 5 bases from J, the gap between germline ends came to 15 bases. As DNA, the CDR3 is TGCAGCGTTACCCAGGCGGCGGTGGAGACCCAGTACTTC. This sequence encodes CSVTQAAVETQYF.

There are a few counts of this clonotype. The rearrangement joins TRBV11-2 to TRBJ1-3; D is perhaps TRBD1 (5 bases). Germline V gene data show CDR1 as SGHAT and CDR2 as FQNNGV. The germline V and J ends were trimmed by 7 bases and 5 bases, with 18 bases remaining between them. The CDR3 is 15 residues long. In DNA, the CDR3 is TGTGCCAGCAACCCATACGGGGGGAGTCGAAACACCATATATTTT. Translation: CASNPYGGSRNTIYF.